This T cell receptor (beta chain) was retrieved from a study of blood T cell repertoires in COVID-19. Study information: Acute and convalescent COVID-19 specimens originated in the United States, Italy and Spain. Nucleic acid was either cDNA or gDNA, and it came from T cells, B-cell-depleted T cells, or PBMCs.

As handled by the study authors: It was from reference gene primer amplification that nucleated cell counts were estimated. TCRdb's copy holds only in-frame clones and misses some; the assay was immunoSEQ multiplex PCR. The D gene and trimming were derived from the DNA, and the V and J assignments and clone size from that table. The table includes about 400,000 clones, approximately 88% detected once. CDR3 length: 16 amino acids. Looked up from germline, CDR1 is LGHDT and CDR2 is YNNKEL (reference sequence). The V end lost 0 bases, the J end lost 3 bases, and 12 bases lay between the germline ends. Categorization into cohorts depended on clinical history that participants reported.

The specimen was PBMCs or T cells enriched from blood (not recorded which). The source of this sequence is a woman aged 40-49 years with acute COVID-19. The chain has TRBV3-1 (or the pseudogene TRBV3-2) and TRBJ2-4; possible D gene TRBD2, 5 bases. In nucleotides, the CDR3 is TGTGCCAGCAGCCAAGAATATTTGAGGGACAAAAACATTCAGTACTTC. Residues: CASSQEYLRDKNIQYF.